This section outlines one TCR beta chain sequence together with its context. This clonotype was observed at least ten times. It lacks a known antigen. Base quality data are lacking; no much larger clone is found one base away. The TCR beta CDR3 regions were amplified from the RNA transcripts. The first round of RT-PCR for the TCR CDR3 was performed with the HTBI primer set and the Qiagen OneStep RT-PCR kit. Libraries were constructed in a second round of multiplex PCR, after which size selection and purification were carried out. Paired-end sequencing of the libraries was performed with 100 bp reads on an Illumina HiSeq2000. Under the source paper's analysis protocol: Raw data were processed with SOAPnuke, discarding reads with adapters, uncalled bases, mean Phred below 15, or no exact constant-primer or identifier match. High-quality paired reads were merged with COPE v1.2.5, and unique nucleotide sequences were defined as clonotypes. Clonotypes were aligned to IMGT TRBV, TRBD and TRBJ reference segments using MiTCR v1.1. Only V-J combinations with frequency above 0.0001, covering roughly 99% of repertoires, were analysed. A TCS score was defined as the ratio of F50 (clonal expansion) to E x V (chaos), with BLOSUM62-based TCRdist applied between CDR3 peptides within each V-J. Welch's t-statistics and random forest reduced around 520 V-J features to under 15, which were used in a naive Bayes classifier (R e1071). Starting from the raw public reads, TCRdb applied fastp trimming at Q25, assembled clones with MiXCR and retained in-frame beta chains. Each CDR3 protein gets just one entry, which takes the most common genes and DNA from the rows behind it. These V and J calls derive from TCRdb rather than the authors' analysis. The sample table contains 210,000 or so distinct CDR3 sequences; only one count was recorded for more than 15% of them. The ten largest clonotypes hold 50% of the sample.

Stable Graves' hyperthyroidism was defined as no progression to ophthalmopathy during 18 months of follow-up. Hyperthyroidism patients were newly diagnosed, with disease duration under 2 months, and aged 18 to 65 years. Patients with uncontrolled infections, other autoimmune diseases, pregnancy or lactation were excluded. Clinical symptoms, serum thyroxine and TRAb, thyroid ultrasound, and orbital computed tomography formed the basis for the diagnoses. PBMCs were isolated from 7.5 to 10 ml of fresh peripheral blood by Ficoll-Paque density gradient centrifugation. Total RNA was extracted with Trizol reagent, and quality was checked on an Agilent 2100 Bioanalyzer. Looking up the germline V gene yields CDR1 MNHEY and CDR2 SVGEGT. V and J are truncated by 6 bases and 5 bases respectively, leaving an intervening sequence of 17 bases. The CDR3 holds 14 amino acids from the cysteine to the phenylalanine. CDR3 DNA is the only sequence kept; it has 42 bases, read in frame from the first base.

This entry belongs to a study of T cells in Graves' hyperthyroidism and ophthalmopathy (dated by TCRdb to between 2019 and 2020). The study in broad terms: Peripheral blood samples were taken at the time of initial diagnosis, prior to any treatment. The approximately 100 discovery patients were divided at random into training and test sets in a 7:3 ratio. In several Graves' hyperthyroidism patients, the study also compared T-cell repertoires from thyroid tissue with T-cell repertoires from blood. After blood sampling, hyperthyroidism patients were treated with methimazole at a starting dose of 30 mg daily, and ophthalmopathy patients were treated with high-dose intravenous methylprednisolone. TCR V-J signatures able to tell the groups apart were searched for in a discovery cohort of some 100 patients, of whom about 40 had Graves' ophthalmopathy and roughly 59 had stable Graves' hyperthyroidism. The paper describes TCR Vbeta CDR3 sequencing of 135 peripheral blood samples, made up of 43 ophthalmopathy patients, some 76 hyperthyroidism patients and some 17 progressor patients. Prospective prediction of ophthalmopathy was tested in an independent validation cohort of 18 to 20 hyperthyroidism patients and some 17 patients who later progressed to ophthalmopathy. Overall study outcomes, separate from this receptor: Sample size was not statistically predetermined, and investigators were not blinded to group allocation. Most expanded thyroid clonotypes (frequency above 0.001) were also detected in blood, a finding suggesting that blood repertoires may reflect thyroid immune responses. A 13 V-J signature model separated ophthalmopathy from stable hyperthyroidism, with approximately 86% sensitivity and 81.08% specificity in cross-validation and 80%/75% in testing. In validation, the model predicted progression to ophthalmopathy a median of roughly 6.5 months before onset, with around 70% sensitivity and 72.22% specificity.

The chain is encoded by TRBV6-2 or TRBV6-3 joined to TRBJ2-7; the D segment cannot be called with confidence. This receptor was obtained from a man aged 45-60 years with Graves' hyperthyroidism. The specimen was blood. The CDR3 sequence is CASSPDAEIDEQYF. Here is the DNA: TGTGCCAGCAGCCCTGACGCGGAGATCGACGAGCAGTACTTC.